Listed below are T cell receptor beta chains from one sample, sequenced in a study of blood T cell repertoires in COVID-19. TCRdb's copy holds only in-frame clones and misses some; the assay was immunoSEQ multiplex PCR. Among 150,000 to 180,000 clones, 84% were seen once, and the ten largest hold 9% to 10%. The sample comprised peripheral blood. The source of these receptors is a woman between 50 and 59 years old with acute or convalescent COVID-19. Each CDR3 is given with its conserved first and last residue. The order of the fields is J gene, D gene, clone size, V gene, CDR3 protein, CDR3 DNA. D genes are given only for firm matches. Clone size, where shown, is once, few, many, or a class for clones that have expanded.

>TRBJ2-7|TRBD1|NA|TRBV10-3
CAISGRADRGNYEQYF
TGTGCCATCAGTGGTAGAGCCGACAGGGGAAACTACGAGCAGTACTTC
>TRBJ2-7|NA|NA|TRBV21-1
CASSKVEGSYEQYF
TGTGCCAGCAGCAAAGTTGAGGGCAGTTACGAGCAGTACTTC
>TRBJ2-1|TRBD2|once|TRBV9
CASSVGTGGPIGEQFF
TGTGCCAGCAGCGTAGGCACGGGAGGGCCTATAGGTGAGCAGTTCTTC
>TRBJ1-5|NA|NA|TRBV7-2
CASSLGVREGQPQHF
TGTGCCAGCAGCTTAGGGGTCAGGGAAGGTCAGCCCCAGCATTTT
>TRBJ1-2|NA|NA|TRBV15
CATSRDNKYTF
TGTGCCACCAGCAGAGACAACAAGTACACCTTC
>TRBJ1-5|NA|NA|TRBV6-5
CASSPREGDEPQHF
TGTGCCAGCAGTCCCCGTGAGGGGGATGAGCCCCAGCATTTT
>TRBJ1-5|TRBD1|NA|TRBV6-5
CASSMDRNQPQHF
TGTGCCAGCAGCATGGACAGGAACCAGCCCCAGCATTTT
>TRBJ2-1|NA|NA|TRBV4-3
CASSLGGGHSSNEQFF
TGCGCCAGCAGCTTAGGGGGGGGCCATAGCTCCAATGAGCAGTTCTTC
>TRBJ2-5|TRBD2|NA|TRBV19
CATTTSGGFQETQYF
TGTGCCACCACAACTAGCGGGGGGTTCCAAGAGACCCAGTACTTC
>TRBJ1-2|NA|once|TRBV5-1
CASSPPDTINPTF
TGCGCCAGCAGCCCCCCGGACACCATAAACCCCACATTC
>TRBJ2-1|NA|NA|TRBV6-5
CASSYASPFHNEQFF
TGTGCCAGCAGTTACGCTAGCCCCTTCCACAATGAGCAGTTCTTC
>TRBJ1-2|NA|NA|TRBV7-2
CASSKQGLGGYTF
TGTGCCAGCAGCAAACAGGGCCTTGGCGGCTACACCTTC
>TRBJ2-7|TRBD1|once|TRBV6-1
CASSDPLWTGAEQYF
TGTGCCAGCAGTGACCCTTTATGGACAGGGGCCGAGCAGTACTTC
>TRBJ2-1|TRBD2|NA|TRBV18
CASSLAGEYNEQFF
TGTGCCAGCTCATTAGCGGGCGAGTACAATGAGCAGTTCTTC